The 27 T cell receptor beta chains below all came from one sample that was sequenced in a study of identical twins. MiXCR, run by TCRdb on the 5' RACE reads, gives a single entry per CDR3 protein. In the table there are under 900,000 distinct CDR3 sequences, roughly an eighth of which are singletons. The same data also contributed to another study, on yellow fever vaccine responses in identical twins.

Sequencing input: PBMCs. The receptors were sampled from a woman aged 18-30 years in good health.

The chain employs TRBV7-8 and TRBJ2-7; 7 bases align to TRBD1. Germline V gene data show CDR1 as SGHVS and CDR2 as FQNEAQ. Trimming cost V 5 bases and J 2 bases; bases outside gene matches: 12. The CDR3 totals 16 residues. CDR3 bases: TGTGCCAGCAGCGCGGAATGGGGACAGATTACCTACGAGCAGTACGTC. This codes for CASSAEWGQITYEQYV.

The gene calls are TRBV4-1 and TRBJ1-2; D remains ambiguous. The length of the CDR3 is 15 residues. Germline assignment: CDR1 MGHRA and CDR2 YSYEKL. V was cut by 4 bases and J by 0 bases, with 12 bases left in between. CDR3 DNA: TGCGCCAGCAGCCCAACCGACACAGCTAACTATGGCTACACCTTC. It is translated as CASSPTDTANYGYTF.

V and J are TRBV6-2 or TRBV6-3 and TRBJ2-2; D is ambiguous. The V gene's germline CDR1 is MNHEY and CDR2 SVGEGT. Trimming removed 0 bases at V and 4 bases at J, with 15 bases between. This CDR3 has 17 residues. CDR3 loop: CASSYSLPPGVTGELFF. The DNA of the CDR3 is TGTGCCAGCAGTTACTCATTACCGCCGGGTGTCACCGGGGAGCTGTTTTTT.

The genes are TRBV2 and TRBJ2-3; 7 nucleotides agree with TRBD1. After removal of 4 bases from V and 0 bases from J, the junction contained 7 bases not matched to a gene. Germline CDR1 and CDR2: SNHLY and FYNNEI. The CDR3 length is 16 residues. CDR3 coding DNA: TGTGCCAGCAGTGGGTATGGGACAGAGAGCACAGATACGCAGTATTTT. Translating gives CASSGYGTESTDTQYF.

This clonotype appeared a few times. The chain uses TRBV10-3 and TRBJ1-1, with a weak D call TRBD1 (5 bases). Trimming shortened V by 7 bases and J by 4 bases, and 13 bases separated the two germline ends. The CDR3 is 13 residues long. Looked up from germline, CDR1 is ENHRY and CDR2 is SYGVKD. The CDR3 region is CAITNRISTEAFF. The CDR3 DNA sequence: TGTGCCATCACCAACAGGATTAGCACTGAAGCTTTCTTT.

This clonotype showed up just a few times. The V call is TRBV7-9, the J call TRBJ2-2; 7 bases line up with TRBD1. The CDR3 runs 16 residues. The trim removed 5 bases at V and 1 base at J, leaving 7 bases unmatched. In germline, CDR1 is SEHNR, CDR2 FQNEAQ (reference sequence). The CDR3 spells CASSHAGTVNTGELFF. The CDR3 nucleotides are TGTGCCAGCAGCCATGCTGGGACAGTGAACACCGGGGAGCTGTTTTTT.

The CDR3 reads CASRKQGACGYTF. The CDR3 nucleotides read TGTGCCAGCAGGAAACAGGGTGCATGTGGCTACACCTTC. This rearrangement joins TRBV5-6 to TRBJ1-2; TRBD1 might be the D (6 bases). The CDR3 runs to 13 residues. CDR1 is SGHDT and CDR2 is YYEEEE in the germline V gene. V dropped 5 bases and J dropped 7 bases, with 15 bases sitting between them.

There are many counts of this clonotype. V is TRBV7-8 and J is TRBJ2-7; 10 bases match TRBD2. The length of the CDR3 is 15 residues. The V gene's germline CDR1 is SGHVS and CDR2 FQNEAQ. The junction had 5 bases not matched to a gene; V was cut back by 6 bases and J by 0 bases. In DNA form, the CDR3 reads TGTGCCAGCAGTTATACTAGCGGGGTCTCCTACGAGCAGTACTTC. Translation gives CASSYTSGVSYEQYF.

The chain has TRBV2 and TRBJ2-5, with 7 bases that match TRBD2. The J segment lost 4 bases and the V segment lost 2 bases, leaving 7 bases of the junction unmatched. The CDR3 contains 15 residues. Germline loops: CDR1 SNHLY, CDR2 FYNNEI. CDR3 DNA: TGTGCCAGCAGTGAACTGGGGGGGTACAGAGAGACCCAGTACTTC. Amino acids: CASSELGGYRETQYF. Full variable domain (missing parts from reference TRBV2 and TRBJ2-5): EPEVTQTPSHQVTQMGQEVILRCVPISNHLYFYWYRQILGQKVEFLVSFYNNEISEKSEIFDDQFSVERPDGSNFTLKIRSTKLEDSAMYFCASSELGGYRETQYFGPGTRLLVL.

The DNA for the CDR3 is TGTGCCACAGCGGGGGGGAGCTCCTACAATGAGCAGTTCTTC. Residues: CATAGGSSYNEQFF. The rearrangement joins TRBV24-1 to TRBJ2-1; 10 bases align to TRBD2. This CDR3 region has 14 residues. V lost 10 bases, J lost 0 bases, and 2 bases stayed unmatched. Germline loops: CDR1 KGHDR, CDR2 SFDVKD.

This chain uses TRBV7-2 with TRBJ2-1, with D tentatively TRBD1 or TRBD2 (7 bases each). Trimming removed 0 bases at V and 4 bases at J, with 10 bases between. The CDR3 sequence is 15 residues long. Germline CDR1 reads SGHTA; CDR2 reads FQGNSA. The CDR3 reads CASSLAQGGYNEQFF. The CDR3 nucleotides read TGTGCCAGCAGCTTAGCGCAGGGGGGGTACAATGAGCAGTTCTTC.

The chain's CDR3 is CASSVRGANSPLHF. CDR3 in DNA: TGTGCCAGCAGCGTGCGGGGCGCTAATTCACCCCTCCACTTT. The V and J genes are TRBV9 and TRBJ1-6, with D possibly being TRBD1 (5 bases). The CDR3 contains 14 residues. Germline CDR1 is SGDLS and CDR2 is YYNGEE. The V and J ends lost 2 bases and 6 bases respectively, with 9 bases between them.

This clonotype was seen ten or more times. The chain carries TRBV29-1 and TRBJ2-3; D is unresolved. This CDR3 spans 12 amino acids. Trimming removed 3 bases from V and 6 bases from J, with 10 bases in between. Germline V CDR1 and CDR2: SQVTM, ANQGSEA. CDR3 sequence: CSVDGSRDTQYF. The CDR3 region has the DNA TGCAGCGTTGATGGTAGCCGTGATACGCAGTATTTT.

The CDR3 bases are TGCGCCAGCAGCTTGGATCCGGCCCCGGAGCAGTACTTC. It encodes CASSLDPAPEQYF. The chain uses TRBV5-1 and TRBJ2-7; D uncertain. Germline-derived CDR1 and CDR2 are SGHRS and YFSETQ. This CDR3 contains 13 residues. The V gene lost 0 bases and the J gene lost 7 bases, with 11 bases spanning the gap.

This clonotype was seen a handful of times. The chain is built from TRBV7-6 and TRBJ2-1; 9 nucleotides line up with TRBD2. CDR1 is SGHVS, CDR2 FNYEAQ, per germline. This CDR3 is built from 16 residues. With 4 bases clipped from V and 2 bases from J, the junction kept 6 bases outside the gene matches. The CDR3 loop reads CASSSRLADTYNEQFF. CDR3 coding DNA: TGTGCCAGCAGCTCCAGACTAGCGGACACCTACAATGAGCAGTTCTTC.

The genes are TRBV7-9 and TRBJ2-2, with D possibly being TRBD1 (7 bases). CDR1 is SEHNR and CDR2 is FQNEAQ in the germline V gene (reference sequence). Trimming shortened V by 5 bases and J by 2 bases, and 15 bases separated the two germline ends. The CDR3 is 16 amino acids. CDR3 amino acids: CASSHGGQINTGELFF. CDR3 coding DNA: TGTGCCAGCAGCCACGGGGGACAGATCAACACCGGGGAGCTGTTTTTT.

This clonotype has just a few counts. The V and J genes are TRBV12-3 or TRBV12-4 and TRBJ1-4; D not certain. CDR3 size: 14 residues. Trimming removed 6 bases from V and 0 bases from J, with 8 bases in between. The CDR3 reads CASSRAATNEKLFF. DNA for the CDR3: TGTGCCAGCAGCCGAGCTGCAACTAATGAAAAACTGTTTTTT.

This clonotype turned up a few times. The V call is TRBV10-3, the J call TRBJ2-3, with 11 bases lining up with TRBD1. Germline CDR1 ENHRY, CDR2 SYGVKD. V was clipped by 11 bases and J by 2 bases; unmatched bases: 3. The CDR3 has 13 residues. CDR3 DNA sequence: TGTGCCCTCGGACAGGGGGCCACAGATACGCAGTATTTT. Amino acids: CALGQGATDTQYF.

This chain joins TRBV20-1 and TRBJ1-1; D not certain. This CDR3 has 13 residues. Trimming removed 2 bases at V and 1 base at J, with 8 bases between. Germline V gene sequence: CDR1 DFQATT, CDR2 SNEGSKA (reference sequence). CDR3 protein: CSARWRKNTEAFF. CDR3 DNA: TGCAGTGCTAGATGGCGTAAGAACACTGAAGCTTTCTTT.

Only a few counts were recorded for this clonotype. V gene TRBV6-6 combines with J gene TRBJ1-6, with D hard to call. Trimming left V 6 bases short and J 10 bases short, with 13 bases between. The CDR3 covers 13 residues. The germline V gene has CDR1 MNHNY and CDR2 SVGAGI (reference sequence). CDR3 coding DNA: TGTGCCAGCAGGCTAAGTCAAGAGTCACCCCTCCACTTT. Translation: CASRLSQESPLHF.

This clonotype was seen ten or more times. CDR3 coding DNA: TGTGCCAGCAGCTTAGAAGGCGGACTAGCTAGCAATGAGCAGTTCTTC. Protein: CASSLEGGLASNEQFF. The gene calls are TRBV11-2 and TRBJ2-1; 8 bases match TRBD2. CDR1 is SGHAT, CDR2 FQNNGV, per germline. J gave up 6 bases and V 0 bases, and 7 bases lay outside the gene matches. The CDR3 runs 16 residues.

This clonotype was counted only a few times. This sequence joins TRBV29-1 and TRBJ1-5; weak D call: TRBD1 (6 bases). V lost 0 bases and J 7 bases, leaving 10 bases between the germline ends. CDR3 length equals 13 residues. Germline assignment: CDR1 SQVTM and CDR2 ANQGSEA. CDR3 region: CSVEEDRAQPQHF. The CDR3 coding sequence is TGCAGCGTTGAAGAGGACAGAGCCCAGCCCCAGCATTTT.

This clonotype came up a few times. CDR3 protein: CSANSLTVKAPGYTF. CDR3 in DNA: TGCAGTGCCAACAGTCTGACAGTCAAAGCTCCTGGCTACACCTTC. V gene TRBV20-1 combines with J gene TRBJ1-2; TRBD1 might be the D (5 bases). The germline V gene encodes CDR1 DFQATT and CDR2 SNEGSKA (reference sequence). Deletions cut 6 bases from V and 7 bases from J, with 24 bases between. The CDR3 runs 15 residues.

The rearrangement uses TRBV15 and TRBJ1-5; D remains unclear. The CDR3 consists of 14 residues. Looked up from germline, CDR1 is LNHNV and CDR2 is YYDKDF (reference sequence). V was cut by 3 bases and J by 7 bases, with 13 bases left in between. CDR3 residues: CATSSDPTGQPQHF. DNA of the CDR3: TGTGCCACCAGCAGCGACCCGACTGGGCAGCCCCAGCATTTT.

Only a few counts were recorded for this clonotype. V and J are TRBV27 and TRBJ2-1, with D perhaps matching TRBD2 (7 bases). CDR1 and CDR2 from the germline V gene are MNHEY and SMNVEV (reference sequence). Trimming removed 3 bases at V and 8 bases at J, with 17 bases between. The CDR3 loop spans 15 amino acids. CDR3 in amino acids: CASSFGGGRGDEQFF. The CDR3 DNA sequence: TGTGCCAGCAGTTTTGGGGGCGGGAGAGGGGATGAGCAGTTCTTC.

This clonotype was observed a handful of times. The chain joins TRBV6-1 to TRBJ1-4; 10 positions match TRBD1. The germline CDR1 and CDR2 sequences are MNHNS and SASEGT. V was pared by 8 bases and J by 3 bases, with 9 bases of the junction left unmatched. This CDR3 region has 16 residues. The CDR3 DNA sequence: TGTGCCAGCTCCCCCGGGACAGGGGTAGCTAATGAAAAACTGTTTTTT. Encoded protein: CASSPGTGVANEKLFF.

The chain has TRBV5-1 and TRBJ2-7, with TRBD2 matching 12 bases. The germline V gene has CDR1 SGHRS and CDR2 YFSETQ. Unmatched junction bases numbered 3, after V lost 5 bases and J lost 0 bases. The CDR3 length is 15 residues. The CDR3 DNA reads as TGCGCCAGCAGATCGACTAGCGGGAGCTCCTACGAGCAGTACTTC. Protein product: CASRSTSGSSYEQYF.